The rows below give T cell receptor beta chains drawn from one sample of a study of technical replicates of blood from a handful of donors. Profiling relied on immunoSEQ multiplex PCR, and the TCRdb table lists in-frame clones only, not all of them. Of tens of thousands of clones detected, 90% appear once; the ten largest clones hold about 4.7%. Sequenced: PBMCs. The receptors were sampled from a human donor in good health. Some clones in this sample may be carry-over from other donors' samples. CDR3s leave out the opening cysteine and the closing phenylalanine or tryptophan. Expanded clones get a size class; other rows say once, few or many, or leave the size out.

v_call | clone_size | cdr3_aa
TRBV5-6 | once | ASSLGVGEAEETQY
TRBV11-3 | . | ASSRGGLDTDTQY
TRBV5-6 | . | ASSLGSTNYGYT
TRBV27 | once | ASTQNPTVLNTEAF
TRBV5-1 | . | ASSSSPERSTDTQY
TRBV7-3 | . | ASSLDSNYEQY
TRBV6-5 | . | ASSRTGADTQY
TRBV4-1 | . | ASSYHMSIMNTEAF
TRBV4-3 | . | ASSQRGTGGEGTEAF
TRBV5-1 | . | ASSPPGLELYEQF
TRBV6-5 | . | ASSYLYEQY
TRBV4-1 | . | ASSLSTSGGVRDTQY
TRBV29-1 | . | SVPGTGVLGEQF
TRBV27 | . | ASSQRDRGYEQY
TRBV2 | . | ASSGFRRGSGWETQY
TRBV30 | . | AWDRTNYGYT
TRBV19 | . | ASSFGQTYEQY
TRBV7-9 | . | ASSRLSGELF
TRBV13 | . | ASSTAPLGGGEQY